A selection of T cell receptor beta chains follows, all from one sample in a study of blood T cell repertoires in COVID-19. Libraries were prepared by immunoSEQ multiplex PCR; TCRdb keeps only in-frame clonotypes and omits some of them. The data contain about 77,000 clones, about 80% of them singletons. Source material: peripheral blood. The receptors were sampled from a woman between 70 and 85 years old with acute or convalescent COVID-19. Both conserved end residues are part of each CDR3. Fields, in order: clone size, J gene, D gene, V gene, CDR3 DNA, CDR3 protein. A D gene is named only where the DNA matches it firmly. Where a row states a size, it is once, few, many or the class of an expanded clone; other rows omit it.

>.|TRBJ2-3|.|TRBV4-2
TGTGCCAGCAGCCAAGGAGCGGCGGAGCCAGATACGCAGTATTTT
CASSQGAAEPDTQYF
>.|TRBJ1-1|.|TRBV18
TGTGCCAGCTCACCCCGGGAGCGCAGGTACACTGAAGCTTTCTTT
CASSPRERRYTEAFF
>.|TRBJ2-1|TRBD2|TRBV27
TGTGCCAGCAGTTTAGCGGGGGGGCTTAATGAGCAGTTCTTC
CASSLAGGLNEQFF
>.|TRBJ1-1|.|TRBV9
TGTGCCAGCAGCGTATCCGGGAGGGCTGAAGCTTTCTTT
CASSVSGRAEAFF
>once|TRBJ2-7|.|TRBV2
TGTGCCAGCAGCTGGACGGAGGACGAGCAGTACTTC
CASSWTEDEQYF
>.|TRBJ1-4|.|TRBV12-3/TRBV12-4
TGTGCCAGCAGTTTCGGTGAAAAACTGTTTTTT
CASSFGEKLFF
>.|TRBJ1-3|TRBD1|TRBV19
TGTGCCAGTAGTAACCGGGACAGGTTCCCTGGAAACACCATATATTTT
CASSNRDRFPGNTIYF
>.|TRBJ2-1|.|TRBV5-6
TGTGCCAGCAGCTCGGACTACCTCTTTTACAATGAGCAGTTCTTC
CASSSDYLFYNEQFF
>.|TRBJ1-1|.|TRBV7-9
TGTGCCAGCAGCTTAGCGATAGGACAGACCACTGAAGCTTTCTTT
CASSLAIGQTTEAFF
>.|TRBJ1-1|.|TRBV27
TGTGCCAGCACCTCAACGGGGGGAGCCACTGAAGCTTTCTTT
CASTSTGGATEAFF
>once|TRBJ1-1|.|TRBV7-3
TGTGCCAGCAGCTTAGAACATAAGAACACTGAAGCTTTCTTT
CASSLEHKNTEAFF
>once|TRBJ2-1|.|TRBV21-1
TGTGCCAGCGCAACCCGGACAGGGAATGAGCAGTTCTTC
CASATRTGNEQFF
>.|TRBJ2-7|.|TRBV2
TGTGCCAGCAATCCCGTCGGGACCTACGAGCAGTACTTC
CASNPVGTYEQYF
>.|TRBJ2-2|.|TRBV7-7
TGTGCTAGCAGCTTACGTCCAGGTCCTGTCGGGGAGCTGTTTTTT
CASSLRPGPVGELFF
>.|TRBJ1-4|.|TRBV18
TGTGCCAGCTCACCGGCAGGCTCCTATGAAAAACTGTTTTTT
CASSPAGSYEKLFF
>once|TRBJ2-7|.|TRBV7-9
TGTGCCAGCAGCTCCCCTAGGAACGAGCAGTACTTC
CASSSPRNEQYF
>.|TRBJ1-6|.|TRBV5-6
TGTGCCAGCAGCTTGGATGCAGGGGCGGGTTCACCCCTCCACTTT
CASSLDAGAGSPLHF
>.|TRBJ2-3|TRBD2|TRBV2
TGTGCCAGCAGCGGTCAGCGGGGTGGAGCAGATACGCAGTATTTT
CASSGQRGGADTQYF
>.|TRBJ1-2|TRBD1|TRBV7-2
TGTGCCAGCTCAACCGGGACAGGGCATGACTATGGCTACACCTTC
CASSTGTGHDYGYTF
>.|TRBJ2-1|.|TRBV7-9
TGTGCCAGCAGCTCCTTGACTAGTCAAAACTCCTACAATGAGCAGTTCTTC
CASSSLTSQNSYNEQFF
>few|TRBJ1-1|.|TRBV6-2/TRBV6-3
TGTGCCAGCAGTGGGGGACTCCAAGCTTTCTTT
CASSGGLQAFF
>.|TRBJ1-3|.|TRBV19
TGTGCCAGTAGTATCCCGGGAGCCGGTTCTGGAAACACCATATATTTT
CASSIPGAGSGNTIYF
>.|TRBJ1-2|.|TRBV7-2
TGTGCCAGCAGCTTAAGGCAGGGAGGGGATAAGGGCTACACCTTC
CASSLRQGGDKGYTF
>.|TRBJ2-2|TRBD2|TRBV27
TGTGCCAGCAGTTTTCTAGCGGGGGAACAGAACACCGGGGAGCTGTTTTTT
CASSFLAGEQNTGELFF
>once|TRBJ2-7|.|TRBV10-3
TGTGCCATCAGTGACGCCCAGGAATACTACGAGCAGTACTTC
CAISDAQEYYEQYF
>.|TRBJ2-3|.|TRBV21-1
TGTGCCAGCAGCATTGGCAGCACAGATACGCAGTATTTT
CASSIGSTDTQYF
>few|TRBJ2-7|TRBD2|TRBV19
TGTGCCAGTAGTAGCTTTGGGGGGGTGGAGCAGTACTTC
CASSSFGGVEQYF
>.|TRBJ1-1|TRBD1|TRBV6-1
TGTGCCAGCAGTGAGGACAGGGGGGACACTGAAGCTTTCTTT
CASSEDRGDTEAFF
>once|TRBJ1-2|TRBD1|TRBV6-2/TRBV6-3
TGTGCCAGCAGTTACGGGGACAGCCGCAAGTATGGCTACACCTTC
CASSYGDSRKYGYTF
>.|TRBJ2-2|TRBD2|TRBV7-9
TGTGCCAGCAGCCCCTTCGGGGGGACCGGGGAGCTGTTTTTT
CASSPFGGTGELFF
>once|TRBJ1-2|TRBD1|TRBV7-2
TGTGCCAGCAGCGGACAGGTCGGGTATGGCTACACCTTC
CASSGQVGYGYTF
>.|TRBJ2-5|TRBD2|TRBV7-2
TGTGCCAGCAGCTTAGAGCGGGGGGGGGAGACCCAGTACTTC
CASSLERGGETQYF
>.|TRBJ2-5|.|TRBV13
TGTGCCAGCAGCTCGCGACTCCCCGAAGAGACCCAGTACTTC
CASSSRLPEETQYF
>.|TRBJ2-1|.|TRBV2
TGTGCCAGCAGTGAGGTAGCGACGTCATACAATGAGCAGTTCTTC
CASSEVATSYNEQFF
>.|TRBJ1-6|.|TRBV6-5
TGTGCCAGCAGTTACCGGGAATTAAATTCACCCCTCCACTTT
CASSYRELNSPLHF
>once|TRBJ1-2|.|TRBV25-1
TGTGCCAGCACCGATTGGGACTCTAACTATGGCTACACCTTC
CASTDWDSNYGYTF
>.|TRBJ1-2|TRBD1|TRBV27
TGTGCCAGCAGTACCGGACAGGGGACCTATGGCTACACCTTC
CASSTGQGTYGYTF
>.|TRBJ2-2|TRBD1|TRBV6-2/TRBV6-3
TGTGCCAGCAGCCGAATCGAGGGGACAGGGAACACCGGGGAGCTGTTTTTT
CASSRIEGTGNTGELFF
>.|TRBJ1-2|TRBD1|TRBV5-8
TGTGCCAGCAGCCCAGACAGGGGACCTGGCTACACCTTC
CASSPDRGPGYTF